This is a list of T cell receptor beta chains from one sample in a study of blood T cell repertoires in COVID-19. Here immunoSEQ multiplex PCR was the method, and the copy in TCRdb shows in-frame clones only, minus some. The sample carries roughly 140,000 clones, over 65% recorded once. The sequenced sample consisted of peripheral blood. These receptors all come from a man between 65 and 85 years old with acute or convalescent COVID-19. CDR3s leave out the opening cysteine and the closing phenylalanine or tryptophan.

v_gene,j_gene,CDR3aa
TRBV2,TRBJ2-2,ASSDTPQGGELF
TRBV9,TRBJ2-7,ASSPRGDRPYEQY
TRBV19,TRBJ1-5,ASRVWTSNQPQH
TRBV2,TRBJ2-7,ASSGPGKPYEQY
TRBV28,TRBJ2-1,ASRTSGTVPYEQF
TRBV18,TRBJ2-7,ASSPGTGTYEQY
TRBV12-3/TRBV12-4,TRBJ2-7,ASSFPGTYEQY
TRBV18,TRBJ1-6,ASSPMDRNYSPLH
TRBV5-1,TRBJ2-6,ASSVQVSGANVLT
TRBV13,TRBJ2-5,ASSLRGVSGIETQY
TRBV27,TRBJ2-7,ASSLAGGYEQY
TRBV5-1,TRBJ1-1,ASSLWTGNTEAF
TRBV6-1,TRBJ1-1,ASSESWGLTTEAF
TRBV7-9,TRBJ1-4,ASSFGTGRNEKLF
TRBV28,TRBJ2-7,ASRTGLALYEQY
TRBV18,TRBJ1-4,ASSPPSTGANEKLF
TRBV6-5,TRBJ1-4,ASRKQGATEKLF
TRBV7-8,TRBJ1-3,ASSLNSLGNTIY
TRBV4-2,TRBJ1-1,ASSQVQDRVNTEAF
TRBV24-1,TRBJ2-1,ATSETLAGSSYNEQF
TRBV5-6,TRBJ2-7,ASSFGHRGSYEQY
TRBV5-1,TRBJ2-7,ASSLESRANEQY
TRBV28,TRBJ1-2,ASSFPLRTGGNGYT
TRBV3-1/TRBV3-2,TRBJ2-1,ASSPTGAGEQF
TRBV9,TRBJ2-1,ASSAYPGQGQNEQF
TRBV5-4,TRBJ2-1,ASSPPGQGVYNEQF
TRBV2,TRBJ1-2,ASSQGSGFGGYT
TRBV4-2,TRBJ1-6,ASSQAQNDNSPLH
TRBV5-6,TRBJ1-2,ASSTQQGANYGYT
TRBV7-2,TRBJ2-1,ASSSSGVAPNRNEQF
TRBV5-4,TRBJ1-6,ASSIDRSSYNSPLH
TRBV7-9,TRBJ1-2,ASSQDRDYGYT
TRBV28,TRBJ1-2,ASSQTGVGYT
TRBV5-4,TRBJ2-7,ASSPRQGLSYEQY
TRBV7-3,TRBJ2-3,ASSLLGGGQADTQY
TRBV2,TRBJ1-2,ASRETGDYGYT
TRBV2,TRBJ2-3,ASSPIRQGASSNTQY
TRBV19,TRBJ1-4,ASSITVNSNEKLF
TRBV6-5,TRBJ2-1,ASSGTSGGAGEQF
TRBV3-1/TRBV3-2,TRBJ2-7,ASSQDPGYGNYEQY
TRBV21-1,TRBJ2-3,ASSKLTSGSGCTDTQY
TRBV5-1,TRBJ2-1,ASSFSSLNNEQF
TRBV25-1,TRBJ2-3,ASSEIPGDTQY
TRBV7-9,TRBJ1-6,ASSPMGGNSPLH
TRBV15,TRBJ2-7,ATSTGMAEQY
TRBV19,TRBJ2-7,ASSPRTELNYEQY
TRBV28,TRBJ2-1,ASRPGLGTSGRENNEQF
TRBV19,TRBJ2-7,ASSITGVLSYEQY